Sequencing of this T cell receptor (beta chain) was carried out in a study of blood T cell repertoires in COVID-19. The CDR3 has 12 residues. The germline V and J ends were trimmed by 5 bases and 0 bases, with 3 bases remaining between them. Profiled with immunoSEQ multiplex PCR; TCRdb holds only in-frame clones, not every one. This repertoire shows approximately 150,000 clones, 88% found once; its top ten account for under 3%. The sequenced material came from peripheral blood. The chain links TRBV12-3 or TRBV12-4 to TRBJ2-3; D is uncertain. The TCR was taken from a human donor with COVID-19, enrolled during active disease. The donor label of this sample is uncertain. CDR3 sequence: CASSASTDTQYF. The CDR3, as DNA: TGTGCCAGCAGTGCGAGCACAGATACGCAGTATTTT.